A selection of T cell receptor beta chains follows, all from one sample in a study of long-term antiretroviral therapy in people with HIV. The repertoire was sequenced with immunoSEQ multiplex PCR; TCRdb's copy has only in-frame clones and lacks some. The table shows tens of thousands of clones, with around 93% occurring only once. The source was unsorted PBMCs, collected around 7.4 years after starting antiretroviral therapy. All receptors come from a man in his fifties with HIV. The CDR3 runs from the conserved cysteine through the conserved F or W. A D gene is named only where the DNA matches it firmly. Clone sizes are given selectively: once, few, many, or a class where the clone is expanded.

-	TRBV5-4	medium-sized	TRBJ2-7	CASSLAGASYEQYF	TGTGCCAGCAGCTTGGCGGGGGCTTCCTACGAGCAGTACTTC
-	TRBV28	-	TRBJ2-1	CASSLGSRFNEQFF	TGTGCCAGCAGTTTAGGCAGCAGGTTCAATGAGCAGTTCTTC
TRBD1	TRBV19	few	TRBJ1-5	CASSMGQGAGQPQHF	TGTGCCAGTAGTATGGGACAGGGGGCAGGGCAGCCCCAGCATTTT
-	TRBV6-9	-	TRBJ2-7	CASSPRDGEYEQYF	TGTGCCAGCAGTCCCCGGGACGGGGAGTACGAGCAGTACTTC
-	TRBV12-1	-	TRBJ1-5	CASKQGRRQPQHF	TGTGCCAGCAAACAGGGTCGTCGTCAGCCCCAGCATTTT
TRBD1	TRBV29-1	-	TRBJ2-2	CSGEIQGAGELFF	TGCAGCGGCGAGATTCAGGGGGCCGGGGAGCTGTTTTTT
TRBD2	TRBV6-6	-	TRBJ2-2	CASSLLAGGRPGELFF	TGTGCCAGCAGCTTGTTAGCGGGGGGGCGCCCCGGGGAGCTGTTTTTT
TRBD2	TRBV4-3	-	TRBJ2-4	CASSQDPSGGAIAKNIQYF	TGCGCCAGCAGCCAAGACCCTAGCGGGGGGGCCATAGCCAAAAACATTCAGTACTTC
TRBD1	TRBV6-1	-	TRBJ1-2	CASSGGTGLGYTF	TGTGCCAGCAGTGGCGGGACAGGGCTTGGCTACACCTTC
-	TRBV30	-	TRBJ2-7	CAWSGNRVSEQYF	TGTGCCTGGAGTGGAAACAGGGTTTCTGAGCAGTACTTC
-	TRBV29-1	-	TRBJ2-4	CSVAQGGSIQYF	TGCAGCGTTGCCCAGGGAGGTAGCATTCAGTACTTC
-	TRBV4-3	-	TRBJ2-3	CASSQDRSGDTQYF	TGCGCCAGCAGCCAAGATCGGTCGGGAGATACGCAGTATTTT
-	TRBV12-2	-	TRBJ1-2	CASRPQTGARGGMDGYTF	TGTGCAAGTCGCCCCCAGACAGGGGCCCGAGGGGGCATGGATGGCTACACCTTC
-	TRBV4-3	-	TRBJ2-7	CASSQDPLSYEQYF	TGCGCCAGCAGCCAGGATCCACTTTCATACGAGCAGTACTTC
-	TRBV5-1	-	TRBJ2-7	CASSFEQYF	TGCGCCAGCAGCTTCGAGCAGTACTTC
-	TRBV15	-	TRBJ1-1	CATSRGARGSTEAFF	TGTGCCACCAGCAGAGGGGCCCGAGGGAGCACTGAAGCTTTCTTT
TRBD2	TRBV4-2	-	TRBJ2-2	CASSQTGLTGELFF	TGTGCCAGCAGCCAAACGGGACTAACCGGGGAGCTGTTTTTT
TRBD1	TRBV6-5	-	TRBJ2-2	CASSLRQGNTGELFF	TGTGCCAGCAGCCTGAGACAGGGGAACACCGGGGAGCTGTTTTTT
TRBD1	TRBV19	-	TRBJ2-5	CASSISGQGAFETQYF	TGTGCCAGTAGTATTTCGGGACAGGGGGCCTTTGAGACCCAGTACTTC
TRBD1	TRBV5-6	once	TRBJ1-2	CASSSGTGDYGYTF	TGTGCCAGCAGCTCAGGGACAGGAGACTATGGCTACACCTTC
-	TRBV29-1	-	TRBJ2-5	CSVEDPREETQYF	TGCAGCGTTGAAGATCCCAGGGAAGAGACCCAGTACTTC
TRBD1	TRBV30	-	TRBJ1-6	CAWKQGDSPLHF	TGTGCCTGGAAACAGGGGGATTCACCCCTCCACTTT
TRBD1	TRBV2	-	TRBJ2-1	CASSPTGSNYNEQFF	TGTGCCAGCAGCCCGACAGGGTCAAACTACAATGAGCAGTTCTTC
-	TRBV19	-	TRBJ2-7	CASSIGARGYEQYF	TGTGCCAGTAGTATAGGCGCACGCGGCTACGAGCAGTACTTC
-	TRBV30	-	TRBJ1-2	CAWSGGGSAYGYTF	TGTGCCTGGAGTGGGGGTGGAAGTGCATATGGCTACACCTTC
TRBD2	TRBV15	-	TRBJ2-1	CATSPSTSGGNEQFF	TGTGCCACCAGCCCGTCGACTAGCGGGGGTAATGAGCAGTTCTTC
TRBD1	TRBV2	-	TRBJ2-1	CASSEGGTEFYNEQFF	TGTGCCAGCAGTGAAGGGGGGACAGAATTTTACAATGAGCAGTTCTTC
-	TRBV6-6	once	TRBJ1-4	CASTRRGRGANEKLFF	TGTGCCAGCACCCGCCGAGGGAGAGGGGCTAATGAAAAACTGTTTTTT
-	TRBV29-1	-	TRBJ1-2	CSVHDGAKGYTF	TGCAGCGTACATGACGGCGCAAAAGGCTACACCTTC
TRBD1	TRBV19	-	TRBJ1-1	CASREDRSVTEAFF	TGTGCCAGTAGAGAGGACAGGTCTGTCACTGAAGCTTTCTTT
-	TRBV6-1	-	TRBJ1-2	CASSESGDYGYTF	TGTGCCAGCAGTGAAAGCGGGGACTATGGCTACACCTTC
-	TRBV7-2	-	TRBJ2-3	CASSLVRGRVTDTQYF	TGTGCCAGCAGCTTAGTCCGGGGACGAGTAACAGATACGCAGTATTTT
-	TRBV6-1	-	TRBJ1-6	CASRGFNSPLHF	TGTGCCAGCAGGGGATTCAATTCACCCCTCCACTTT
TRBD2	TRBV5-5	-	TRBJ2-1	CASSPITSEYNEQFF	TGTGCCAGCAGCCCTATTACTAGCGAATACAATGAGCAGTTCTTC
-	TRBV10-2	-	TRBJ2-7	CASSASGGSYEQYF	TGCGCCAGCAGTGCGTCCGGGGGAAGCTACGAGCAGTACTTC
-	TRBV6-1	once	TRBJ1-4	CASRTGESEKLFF	TGTGCCAGCAGAACTGGGGAAAGTGAAAAACTGTTTTTT
TRBD2	TRBV13	-	TRBJ2-3	CASSPSGGADTQYF	TGTGCCAGCAGCCCATCGGGGGGGGCAGATACGCAGTATTTT
-	TRBV19	-	TRBJ2-1	CASREQGGSYNEQFF	TGTGCCAGTAGGGAACAGGGAGGCTCCTACAATGAGCAGTTCTTC
-	TRBV7-8	-	TRBJ1-1	CASSTGGTEAFF	TGTGCCAGCAGTACCGGGGGGACTGAAGCTTTCTTT